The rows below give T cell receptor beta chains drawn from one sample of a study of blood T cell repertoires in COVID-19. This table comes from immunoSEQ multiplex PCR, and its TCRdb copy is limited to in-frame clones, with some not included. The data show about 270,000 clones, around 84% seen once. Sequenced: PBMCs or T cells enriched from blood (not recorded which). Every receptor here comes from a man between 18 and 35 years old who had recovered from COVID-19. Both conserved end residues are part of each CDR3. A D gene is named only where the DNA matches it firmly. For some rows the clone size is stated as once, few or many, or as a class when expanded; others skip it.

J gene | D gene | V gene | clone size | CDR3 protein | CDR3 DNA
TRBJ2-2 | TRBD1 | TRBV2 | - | CASSYHRGAGELFF | TGTGCCAGCAGTTATCACAGGGGGGCCGGGGAGCTGTTTTTT
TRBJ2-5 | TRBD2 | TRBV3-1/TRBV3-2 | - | CASSPGGGSRPFQETQYF | TGTGCCAGCAGCCCCGGCGGGGGGAGTAGGCCCTTCCAAGAGACCCAGTACTTC
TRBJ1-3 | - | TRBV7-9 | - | CASSPQRDSGNTIYF | TGTGCCAGCAGCCCCCAAAGAGACTCTGGAAACACCATATATTTT
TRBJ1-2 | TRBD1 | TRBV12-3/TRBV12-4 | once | CASKLTGEYGYTF | TGTGCCAGCAAACTGACAGGGGAGTATGGCTACACCTTC
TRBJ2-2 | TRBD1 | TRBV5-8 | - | CASARQGSGELFF | TGTGCCAGTGCAAGACAGGGTTCCGGGGAGCTGTTTTTT
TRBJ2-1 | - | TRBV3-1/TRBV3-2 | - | CASSQVYEQFF | TGTGCCAGCAGCCAAGTATATGAGCAGTTCTTC
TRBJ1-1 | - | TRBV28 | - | CASFTWTVSNTEAFF | TGTGCCAGCTTTACTTGGACAGTCTCGAACACTGAAGCTTTCTTT
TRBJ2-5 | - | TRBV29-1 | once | CSVDGGGTLETQYF | TGCAGCGTTGACGGCGGGGGCACATTGGAGACCCAGTACTTC
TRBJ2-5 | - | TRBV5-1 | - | CASSLLGATGETQYF | TGCGCCAGCAGCTTGCTTGGGGCGACGGGTGAGACCCAGTACTTC
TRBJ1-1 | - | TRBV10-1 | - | CASTEGRGTEAFF | TGCGCCAGCACTGAGGGACGGGGCACTGAAGCTTTCTTT
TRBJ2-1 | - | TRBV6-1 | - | CASSEGSSPNEQFF | TGTGCCAGCAGTGAAGGGTCTAGCCCCAATGAGCAGTTCTTC
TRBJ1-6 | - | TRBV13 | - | CASSLQGRHNSPLHF | TGTGCCAGCAGTTTACAGGGAAGGCATAATTCACCCCTCCACTTT
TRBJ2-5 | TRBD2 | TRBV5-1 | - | CASSGRTSGGSGETQYF | TGCGCCAGCAGCGGACGGACTAGCGGGGGCTCGGGGGAGACCCAGTACTTC
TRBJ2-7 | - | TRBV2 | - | CASSEGTEAYEQYF | TGTGCCAGCAGTGAAGGGACGGAGGCCTACGAGCAGTACTTC